This is a list of T cell receptor beta chains from one sample in a study of regulatory T cells in long-lasting Graves disease. TCRdb reprocessed the multiplex PCR reads with MiXCR, giving one entry per CDR3 protein. Among 500,000 to 700,000 distinct CDR3 sequences listed, about 32% were seen once. Source: peripheral blood mononuclear cells (PBMCs), taken when the disease was refractory, from a patient treated with antithyroid drugs. The source of these receptors is a female donor with Graves disease. Each CDR3 is given with its conserved first and last residue. A D gene is named only where the DNA matches it firmly. Clone size is shown for a subset of rows, as once, few, many or a class of expanded clone.

TRBJ2-5 | TRBV5-1 | - | - | CASRALGTSQETQYF | TGCGCCAGCCGCGCCTTAGGGACCTCCCAAGAGACCCAGTACTTC
TRBJ1-1 | TRBV24-1 | - | TRBD1 | CATSDPPGQGTEAFF | TGTGCCACCAGTGATCCCCCCGGACAGGGGACTGAAGCTTTCTTT
TRBJ2-7 | TRBV6-2/TRBV6-3 | few | - | CASNPAAGNSYEQYF | TGTGCCAGCAACCCCGCGGCGGGAAACTCCTACGAGCAGTACTTC
TRBJ1-3 | TRBV20-1 | few | TRBD1 | CSASTQGINTIYF | TGCAGTGCTAGTACACAGGGGATAAACACCATATATTTT
TRBJ1-1 | TRBV6-1 | - | TRBD1 | CASSHPQGAGIGAFF | TGTGCCAGCAGTCATCCTCAGGGGGCAGGCATTGGAGCTTTCTTT
TRBJ2-4 | TRBV5-4 | - | - | CASTSSQLASQNIQYF | TGTGCCAGCACCTCCAGCCAACTAGCCTCACAAAACATTCAGTACTTC
TRBJ2-7 | TRBV4-1 | - | - | CASSQDLIYEQYF | TGCGCCAGCAGCCAAGATCTGATATACGAGCAGTACTTC
TRBJ2-7 | TRBV28 | many | - | CASKPGNPYEQYF | TGTGCCAGCAAACCGGGAAACCCCTACGAGCAGTACTTC
TRBJ1-3 | TRBV2 | few | - | CASKGTLSGNTIYF | TGTGCCAGCAAGGGCACTCTCTCTGGAAACACCATATATTTT
TRBJ1-6 | TRBV28 | - | - | CASSAGHSSLHF | TGTGCCAGCAGTGCCGGTCATTCCAGTCTCCACTTT
TRBJ1-4 | TRBV29-1 | few | - | CSVDSDTLGGLFF | TGCAGCGTTGACTCTGACACCCTAGGGGGACTGTTTTTT
TRBJ1-2 | TRBV5-1 | - | - | CASSLDGYYGYTF | TGCGCCAGCAGCCTCGACGGGTACTATGGCTACACCTTC
TRBJ1-2 | TRBV5-5 | - | TRBD1 | CASSSDRLNYGYTF | TGTGCCAGCAGCTCGGACAGGCTTAACTATGGCTACACCTTC
TRBJ1-1 | TRBV29-1 | - | - | CSVEDLRGSRRNTEAFF | TGCAGCGTTGAAGATCTTCGGGGCTCCCGCAGGAACACTGAAGCTTTCTTT
TRBJ2-7 | TRBV7-9 | few | - | CASSPRQDRYEQYF | TGTGCCAGCAGCCCGAGACAAGACAGGTACGAGCAGTACTTC
TRBJ2-1 | TRBV11-2 | - | TRBD2 | CASSFSGLAGGSYNEQFF | TGTGCCAGCAGCTTTTCGGGACTAGCGGGAGGGTCCTACAATGAGCAGTTCTTC
TRBJ2-5 | TRBV7-2 | few | - | CASSPQDRGGQETQYF | TGTGCCAGCAGCCCACAAGACAGGGGAGGGCAAGAGACCCAGTACTTC
TRBJ2-5 | TRBV6-1 | - | TRBD1 | CASSRTGAETQYF | TGTGCCAGCAGTAGAACAGGGGCAGAGACCCAGTACTTC
TRBJ2-2 | TRBV29-1 | few | - | CSVVSEELFF | TGCAGCGTTGTGTCCGAGGAGCTGTTTTTT
TRBJ2-2 | TRBV6-2/TRBV6-3 | many | - | CASKKGLAGELFF | TGTGCCAGCAAAAAAGGTTTGGCCGGGGAGCTGTTTTTT
TRBJ2-5 | TRBV28 | - | - | CASVGYQETQYF | TGTGCCAGCGTGGGGTACCAAGAGACCCAGTACTTC
TRBJ2-7 | TRBV10-3 | - | - | CAITETDGYEQYF | TGTGCCATCACAGAAACTGACGGCTACGAGCAGTACTTC
TRBJ1-1 | TRBV19 | - | TRBD1 | CASSKRTGGSTEAFF | TGTGCCAGTAGCAAGAGAACAGGGGGGTCAACCGAAGCTTTCTTT
TRBJ2-3 | TRBV28 | few | TRBD1 | CASSPGQGTDTQYF | TGTGCCAGCAGCCCGGGACAGGGCACAGATACGCAGTATTTT
TRBJ2-2 | TRBV12-3/TRBV12-4 | many | - | CASSLMAGGTGELFF | TGTGCCAGCAGTTTAATGGCAGGGGGGACCGGGGAGCTGTTTTTT
TRBJ1-1 | TRBV11-2 | many | - | CASSQMVSGTEAFF | TGTGCCAGCAGCCAAATGGTGTCCGGGACTGAAGCTTTCTTT
TRBJ2-7 | TRBV6-2/TRBV6-3 | many | - | CASRDGYEQYF | TGTGCCAGCAGGGATGGGTACGAGCAGTACTTC
TRBJ1-2 | TRBV5-1 | few | - | CASSLVDSTYGYTF | TGCGCCAGCAGCTTGGTTGACTCAACTTATGGCTACACCTTC
TRBJ1-2 | TRBV18 | few | TRBD1 | CASSRLGQGNGYTF | TGTGCCAGCTCACGACTTGGACAGGGTAATGGCTACACCTTC
TRBJ1-2 | TRBV11-2 | - | TRBD1 | CASSRDSSSLGDGYTF | TGTGCCAGCAGCCGGGACAGTTCAAGTCTGGGGGATGGCTACACCTTC
TRBJ1-1 | TRBV28 | - | - | CAGSSLTGTERTEAFF | TGTGCCGGCAGCTCCCTTACCGGGACGGAGAGAACTGAAGCTTTCTTT
TRBJ1-6 | TRBV28 | - | - | CASSMGENNSPLHF | TGTGCCAGCAGCATGGGGGAGAATAATTCACCCCTCCACTTT
TRBJ2-7 | TRBV6-1 | few | - | CASSDNSEQYF | TGTGCCAGCAGTGACAATAGCGAGCAGTACTTC
TRBJ1-1 | TRBV4-1 | few | - | CASSQPARGNTEAFF | TGCGCCAGCAGCCAACCAGCTCGGGGGAACACTGAAGCTTTCTTT
TRBJ1-2 | TRBV10-2 | many | TRBD1 | CASSNRGLNYGYTF | TGCGCCAGCAGCAACAGGGGGCTTAACTATGGCTACACCTTC
TRBJ2-7 | TRBV20-1 | - | TRBD2 | CSANSGRFDEQYF | TGCAGTGCAAATAGCGGGAGGTTCGACGAGCAGTACTTC
TRBJ2-5 | TRBV19 | - | TRBD2 | CASSIPGGPQETQYF | TGTGCCAGTAGTATACCGGGAGGCCCGCAAGAGACCCAGTACTTC
TRBJ2-7 | TRBV6-2/TRBV6-3 | many | - | CASRRDNAGEQYF | TGTGCCAGCAGGAGGGACAACGCGGGGGAGCAGTACTTC
TRBJ1-2 | TRBV6-1 | many | - | CASSEVTASSYTF | TGTGCCAGCAGTGAAGTAACCGCCTCTAGCTACACCTTC
TRBJ2-7 | TRBV5-1 | few | TRBD2 | CASSLAGDFTYEQYF | TGCGCCAGCAGCCTAGCGGGAGATTTCACCTACGAGCAGTACTTC
TRBJ2-7 | TRBV3-1 | - | - | CASSHKKFEQYF | TGTGCCAGCAGCCATAAGAAGTTCGAGCAGTACTTC
TRBJ1-2 | TRBV12-3/TRBV12-4 | many | TRBD1 | CASSFTGGSNYGYTF | TGTGCCAGCAGTTTCACAGGGGGCTCTAACTATGGCTACACCTTC
TRBJ2-2 | TRBV6-1 | - | - | CASSDLAVLAGGELFF | TGTGCCAGCAGTGATTTAGCAGTCCTAGCCGGCGGGGAGCTGTTTTTT
TRBJ1-1 | TRBV19 | few | - | CASRSGVAEAFF | TGTGCCAGTAGGTCAGGGGTGGCGGAAGCTTTCTTT
TRBJ1-1 | TRBV5-1 | - | - | CASSPGHFQNTEAFF | TGCGCCAGCAGCCCTGGACACTTTCAGAACACTGAAGCTTTCTTT
TRBJ2-7 | TRBV27 | many | - | CASSWTATYEQYF | TGTGCCAGCAGCTGGACGGCTACCTACGAGCAGTACTTC
TRBJ2-7 | TRBV19 | few | - | CASSPTQGPEQYF | TGTGCCAGTAGCCCTACCCAGGGCCCCGAGCAGTACTTC
TRBJ1-5 | TRBV12-3/TRBV12-4 | - | - | CASSFAGEGNQPQHF | TGTGCCAGCAGTTTTGCAGGGGAGGGCAATCAGCCCCAGCATTTT
TRBJ1-5 | TRBV19 | - | TRBD1 | CASGDRDLNQPQHF | TGTGCCAGCGGAGACAGGGACTTGAATCAGCCCCAGCATTTT
TRBJ2-5 | TRBV18 | few | - | CASSPQGVETQYF | TGTGCCAGCTCACCACAGGGCGTGGAGACCCAGTACTTC
TRBJ1-1 | TRBV13 | many | - | CASSLGIRATEAFF | TGTGCCAGCAGCTTAGGCATAAGGGCCACTGAAGCTTTCTTT
TRBJ1-1 | TRBV7-3 | few | - | CASAKRLNTEAFF | TGTGCCAGCGCCAAGCGCCTGAACACTGAAGCTTTCTTT
TRBJ2-7 | TRBV9 | - | TRBD2 | CASSVEPGLAGPYEQYF | TGTGCCAGCAGCGTAGAGCCCGGACTAGCGGGACCTTACGAGCAGTACTTC
TRBJ2-5 | TRBV12-3/TRBV12-4 | many | TRBD2 | CASSLIGLLAVQETQYF | TGTGCCAGCAGTTTAATTGGGTTACTAGCGGTCCAAGAGACCCAGTACTTC
TRBJ2-3 | TRBV10-3 | - | TRBD2 | CAISFGTSGSSPQYF | TGTGCCATCAGTTTCGGGACTAGCGGGAGTTCGCCGCAGTATTTT
TRBJ1-1 | TRBV6-1 | many | - | CASSMGDTEAFF | TGTGCCAGCTCGATGGGCGACACTGAAGCTTTCTTT
TRBJ1-2 | TRBV27 | - | - | CASTSRSGADYGYTF | TGTGCCAGCACCTCGAGGTCAGGGGCCGACTATGGCTACACCTTC
TRBJ2-2 | TRBV6-9 | - | - | CASSYSTAGNTGELFF | TGTGCCAGCAGTTACTCTACAGCGGGTAACACCGGGGAGCTGTTTTTT
TRBJ1-2 | TRBV3-1 | once | - | CASSHLGSYGYTF | TGTGCCAGCAGCCATCTAGGGAGCTATGGCTACACCTTC
TRBJ2-1 | TRBV15 | many | TRBD2 | CATSREIETSGYNEQFF | TGTGCCACCAGCAGAGAGATCGAGACTAGCGGATACAATGAGCAGTTCTTC